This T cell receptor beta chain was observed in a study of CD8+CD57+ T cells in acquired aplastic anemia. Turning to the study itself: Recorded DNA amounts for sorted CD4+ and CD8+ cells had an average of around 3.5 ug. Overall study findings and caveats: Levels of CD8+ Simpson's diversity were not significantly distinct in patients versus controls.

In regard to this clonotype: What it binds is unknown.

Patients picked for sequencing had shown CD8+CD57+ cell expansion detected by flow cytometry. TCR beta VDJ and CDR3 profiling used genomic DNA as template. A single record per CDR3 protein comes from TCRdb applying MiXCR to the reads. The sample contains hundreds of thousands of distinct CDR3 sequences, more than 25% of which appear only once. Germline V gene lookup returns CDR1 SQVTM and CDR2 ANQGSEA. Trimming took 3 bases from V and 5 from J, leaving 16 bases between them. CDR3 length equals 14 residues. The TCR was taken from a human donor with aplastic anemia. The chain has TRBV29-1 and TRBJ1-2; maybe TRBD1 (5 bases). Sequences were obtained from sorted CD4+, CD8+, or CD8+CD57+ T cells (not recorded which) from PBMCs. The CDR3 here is CSVEVVGREYGYTF. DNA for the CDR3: TGCAGCGTTGAGGTAGTGGGCAGGGAATATGGCTACACCTTC.